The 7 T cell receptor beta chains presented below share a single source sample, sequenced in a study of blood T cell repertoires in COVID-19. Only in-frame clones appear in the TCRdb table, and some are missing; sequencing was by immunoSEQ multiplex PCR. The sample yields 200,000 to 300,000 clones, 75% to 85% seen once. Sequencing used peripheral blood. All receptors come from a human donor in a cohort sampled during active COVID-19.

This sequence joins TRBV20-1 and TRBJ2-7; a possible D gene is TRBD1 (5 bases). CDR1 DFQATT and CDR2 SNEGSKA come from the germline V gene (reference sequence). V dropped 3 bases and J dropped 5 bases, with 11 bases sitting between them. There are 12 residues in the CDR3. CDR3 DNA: TGCAGTGCTAGTTCAGGGAAACACGAGCAGTACTTC. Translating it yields CSASSGKHEQYF.

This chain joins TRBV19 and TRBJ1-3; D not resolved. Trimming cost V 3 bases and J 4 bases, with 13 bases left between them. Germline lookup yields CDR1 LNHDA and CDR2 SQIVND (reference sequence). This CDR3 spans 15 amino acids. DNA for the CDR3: TGTGCCAGTAGTATCGCGGCCCGTGAAGGAAACACCATATATTTT. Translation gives CASSIAAREGNTIYF.

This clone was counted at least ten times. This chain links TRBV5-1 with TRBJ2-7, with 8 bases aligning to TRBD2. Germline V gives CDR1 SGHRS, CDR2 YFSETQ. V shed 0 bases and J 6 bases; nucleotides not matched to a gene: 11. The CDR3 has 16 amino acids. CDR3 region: CASSLEDGAGGREQYF. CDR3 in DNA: TGCGCCAGCAGCTTGGAAGACGGCGCGGGAGGACGCGAGCAGTACTTC.

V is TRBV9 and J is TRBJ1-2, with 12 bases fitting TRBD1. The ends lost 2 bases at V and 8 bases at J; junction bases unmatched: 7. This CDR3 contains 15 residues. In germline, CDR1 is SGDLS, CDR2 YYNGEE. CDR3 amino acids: CASSVSGTGGRGYTF. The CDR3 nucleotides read TGTGCCAGCAGCGTGAGTGGGACAGGGGGCCGGGGCTACACCTTC.

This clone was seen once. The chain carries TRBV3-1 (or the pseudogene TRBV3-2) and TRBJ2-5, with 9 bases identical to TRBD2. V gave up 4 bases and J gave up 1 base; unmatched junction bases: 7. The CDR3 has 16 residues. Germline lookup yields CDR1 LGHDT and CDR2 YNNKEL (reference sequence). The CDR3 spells CASSPESSGVQETQYF. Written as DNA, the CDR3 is TGTGCCAGCAGCCCGGAGTCTAGCGGGGTCCAAGAGACCCAGTACTTC.

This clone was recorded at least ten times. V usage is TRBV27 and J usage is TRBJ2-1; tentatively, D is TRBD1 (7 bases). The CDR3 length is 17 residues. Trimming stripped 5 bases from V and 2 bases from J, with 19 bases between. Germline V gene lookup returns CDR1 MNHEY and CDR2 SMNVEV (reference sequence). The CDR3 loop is CASSPRSGDSPYNEQFF. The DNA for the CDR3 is TGTGCCAGCAGTCCTCGCTCGGGGGACAGTCCCTACAATGAGCAGTTCTTC.

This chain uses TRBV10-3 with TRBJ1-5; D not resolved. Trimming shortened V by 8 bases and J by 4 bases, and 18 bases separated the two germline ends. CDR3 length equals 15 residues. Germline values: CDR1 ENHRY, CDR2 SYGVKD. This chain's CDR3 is CAIPGESGMNQPQHF. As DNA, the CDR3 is TGTGCCATCCCTGGAGAGTCCGGTATGAATCAGCCCCAGCATTTT.